The 20 T cell receptor beta chains given below trace back to one sample, sequenced in a study of blood T cell repertoires in COVID-19. Sequencing used immunoSEQ multiplex PCR; TCRdb keeps in-frame clones, though not all of them. The sample yields 71,000 or so clones, approximately 80% seen once. Sequenced material: peripheral blood. Receptor source: a man between 65 and 79 years old with acute or convalescent COVID-19.

The table lists this clone with a count of one. This chain uses TRBV14 with TRBJ2-1; D remains unclear. V gave up 3 bases and J gave up 8 bases, with 14 bases separating them. The V gene's germline CDR1 is SGHDN and CDR2 FVKESK. The CDR3 totals 14 residues. The CDR3 nucleotides are TGTGCCAGCAGCCACGGATCTCTGGGCGATGAGCAGTTCTTC. As protein: CASSHGSLGDEQFF.

This chain uses TRBV19 with TRBJ1-2; TRBD1 is a possible D gene (5 bases). There are 14 residues in the CDR3. Germline lookup yields CDR1 LNHDA and CDR2 SQIVND (reference sequence). V was pared by 1 base and J by 6 bases, with 12 bases between. The CDR3 nucleotides read TGTGCCAGTAGTATAGGGCAGGGTTTGAATGGCTACACCTTC. Translated, it gives CASSIGQGLNGYTF.

The sample holds a few counts of this clone. The chain couples TRBV11-2 to TRBJ2-3; D unresolved. This CDR3 region has 14 residues. Germline CDR1 and CDR2: SGHAT and FQNNGV. V was cut by 0 bases and J by 3 bases, with 7 bases left in between. The CDR3 DNA is TGTGCCAGCAGCTTAGATCAAGCAACAGATACGCAGTATTTT. Its translation is CASSLDQATDTQYF.

The V call is TRBV29-1, the J call TRBJ2-7, with TRBD1 matching 8 bases. The CDR3 spans 12 residues. In germline, CDR1 is SQVTM, CDR2 ANQGSEA. V was pared by 7 bases and J by 3 bases, with 5 bases of the junction left unmatched. The CDR3, as DNA: TGCAGCGGACAGGGGTCCTACTACGAGCAGTACTTC. The encoded protein is CSGQGSYYEQYF.

The V and J genes are TRBV5-4 and TRBJ2-7; 10 bases are a match to TRBD2. This CDR3 has 15 residues. Germline CDR1 SGHNT, CDR2 YYREEE (reference sequence). Losses at the gene ends were 6 bases for V and 2 bases for J; bases not matched to a gene: 8. CDR3 sequence: CASTSGGLATYEQYF. The CDR3 DNA follows: TGTGCCAGCACCTCCGGGGGACTAGCGACCTACGAGCAGTACTTC. Drawing the rest from reference TRBV5-4 and TRBJ2-7, the complete variable domain is ETGVTQSPTHLIKTRGQQVTLRCSSQSGHNTVSWYQQALGQGPQFIFQYYREEENGRGNFPPRFSGLQFPNYSSELNVNALELDDSALYLCASTSGGLATYEQYFGPGTRLTVT.

The chain joins TRBV21-1 to TRBJ1-2; TRBD1, as called in the table, went unchecked against the DNA. TRBV21-1 is classified as a pseudogene. CDR3 length: 16 amino acids. The CDR3 sequence: CASSPRRGEPTYGYTF. In nucleotides, the CDR3 is TGTGCCAGCAGCCCTAGAAGGGGCGAACCCACATATGGCTACACCTTC.

This chain links TRBV11-3 with TRBJ2-7; 8 bases are a match to TRBD2. Germline assignment: CDR1 SGHNT and CDR2 YENEEA. Germline trimming cut 5 bases from V and 5 bases from J; bases unmatched to any gene: 11. The CDR3 length is 15 residues. CDR3 sequence: CASSTGGGGGDEQYF. The DNA of the CDR3 is TGTGCCAGCAGCACCGGGGGGGGAGGAGGGGACGAGCAGTACTTC.

The V and J genes are TRBV12-5 and TRBJ1-6, with 9 bases lining up with TRBD1. V dropped 7 bases and J dropped 9; count of bases not matched to a gene: 7. Germline CDR1 reads LGHNT; CDR2 reads FRNRAP. The CDR3 is 14 residues long. DNA for the CDR3: TGTGCTAGTGCCACGACAGGGGGGGGTTCACCCCTCCACTTT. This translates into CASATTGGGSPLHF.

The rearrangement links TRBV27 to TRBJ1-1, with D possibly matching TRBD1 (5 bases). V was clipped by 2 bases and J by 5 bases, with 18 bases between them. From germline, CDR1 is MNHEY and CDR2 SMNVEV (reference sequence). This CDR3 contains 16 residues. CDR3 in amino acids: CASSLKTGRRGTEAFF. As DNA, the CDR3 is TGTGCCAGCAGTTTAAAAACCGGGAGGAGGGGAACTGAAGCTTTCTTT.

This sequence joins TRBV6-5 and TRBJ2-1; D ambiguous. The CDR3 has 16 amino acids. CDR1 and CDR2 from the germline V gene are MNHEY and SVGAGI. Trimming left V 0 bases short and J 7 bases short, with 16 bases between. CDR3 sequence reads: CASSYSIFLHRNEQFF. The CDR3 DNA reads TGTGCCAGCAGTTACTCGATTTTCCTTCACCGGAATGAGCAGTTCTTC.

Only one count was recorded for this clone. The V gene is TRBV30, the J gene TRBJ2-1, with 12 nucleotides matching TRBD2. J gave up 0 bases and V 6 bases, and 9 bases lay outside the gene matches. The CDR3 spans 17 residues. CDR1 and CDR2 (germline): GTSNPN, SVGIG (reference sequence). As DNA, the CDR3 is TGTGCCTGCCAACTAGCGGGAGGTTATAGCTCCTACAATGAGCAGTTCTTC. It codes for CACQLAGGYSSYNEQFF.

Only a few counts were recorded for this clone. The V and J genes are TRBV2 and TRBJ2-3; D might be TRBD2 (6 bases). This CDR3 is built from 17 residues. V lost 2 bases, J lost 2 bases, and 17 bases lay in between. Germline lookup yields CDR1 SNHLY and CDR2 FYNNEI. CDR3 sequence (DNA): TGTGCCAGCAGTGAATTACCCGGGGGTAGCACCACAGATACGCAGTATTTT. As protein: CASSELPGGSTTDTQYF.

The rearrangement links TRBV19 to TRBJ2-5; 14 bases are a match to TRBD2. The CDR3 runs 15 residues. After removal of 6 bases from V and 5 bases from J, the junction contained 5 bases not matched to a gene. From germline, CDR1 is LNHDA and CDR2 SQIVND (reference sequence). Here the CDR3 DNA reads TGTGCCAGTAGCACGGGACTAGCGGGAGCGGAGACCCAGTACTTC. Its translation: CASSTGLAGAETQYF.

The CDR3: CASSRPGGQVSEAFF. DNA for the CDR3: TGTGCCAGCAGCCGTCCGGGGGGACAGGTTAGTGAAGCTTTCTTT. The chain uses TRBV7-9 and TRBJ1-1; TRBD1 agrees at 8 bases. Germline trimming cut 5 bases from V and 7 bases from J; bases unmatched to any gene: 12. The CDR3 has 15 amino acids. Germline CDR1 reads SEHNR; CDR2 reads FQNEAQ (reference sequence).

This sequence joins TRBV4-1 and TRBJ1-4; 7 bases are a match to TRBD1. Trimming removed 3 bases from V and 2 bases from J; junction bases left unmatched: 12. In germline, CDR1 is MGHRA, CDR2 YSYEKL. The CDR3 spans 18 residues. The CDR3 spells CASSQVQGSIDTNEKLFF. Here the CDR3 DNA reads TGCGCCAGCAGCCAGGTACAGGGGAGTATTGATACTAATGAAAAACTGTTTTTT.

This sequence joins TRBV2 and TRBJ2-2, with TRBD1 as a possible D gene (6 bases). The V gene lost 7 bases and the J gene lost 0 bases, with 12 bases spanning the gap. CDR1 is SNHLY and CDR2 is FYNNEI in the germline V gene. This CDR3 region has 15 residues. CDR3: CASNRDNPNTGELFF. The CDR3 bases are TGTGCCAGCAATAGGGACAACCCGAACACCGGGGAGCTGTTTTTT.

The chain carries TRBV29-1 and TRBJ2-2; D is perhaps TRBD2 (6 bases). Trimming removed 7 bases from V and 3 bases from J, with 21 bases in between. CDR1 and CDR2 from the germline V gene are SQVTM and ANQGSEA. This CDR3 is 16 amino acids long. The CDR3 DNA sequence: TGCAGCGGCCGCGGGGAAAAAGGGAGGTACACCGGGGAGCTGTTTTTT. It specifies CSGRGEKGRYTGELFF.

This chain joins TRBV4-3 and TRBJ1-3; 7 bases line up with TRBD1. V gave up 2 bases and J gave up 0 bases; unmatched junction bases: 13. CDR3 length: 19 amino acids. Germline assignment: CDR1 LGHNA and CDR2 YSLEER. The CDR3 bases are TGCGCCAGCAGCCAACATGGTCAGGGGGGAGCGGGCTCTGGAAACACCATATATTTT. This gives the protein CASSQHGQGGAGSGNTIYF.

The chain combines TRBV6-5 with TRBJ2-7, with TRBD1 identical over 7 bases. CDR1 and CDR2 (germline): MNHEY, SVGAGI. Germline trimming cut 5 bases from V and 3 bases from J; bases unmatched to any gene: 4. This CDR3 is built from 13 residues. In DNA, the CDR3 is TGTGCCAGCAGTAGGGGGACAGACTACGAGCAGTACTTC. This codes for CASSRGTDYEQYF.

The chain has TRBV3-1 (or the pseudogene TRBV3-2) and TRBJ2-3; D is unclear. Between the trimmed V and J ends, which lost 4 bases and 5 bases, there was a span of 7 bases. Germline lookup yields CDR1 LGHDT and CDR2 YNNKEL (reference sequence). The CDR3 runs 12 residues. The CDR3 loop reads CASSRSGDTQYF. Here the CDR3 DNA reads TGTGCCAGCAGCCGCTCAGGAGATACGCAGTATTTT.